This T cell receptor (beta chain) was observed in a study of T cells in Graves' hyperthyroidism and ophthalmopathy. Graves' hyperthyroidism is called stable when ophthalmopathy does not progress within 18 months. Researchers took RNA transcripts and amplified the TCR beta CDR3 regions from them. RT-PCR in the first round (using the HTBI primer set) targeted the TCR CDR3. TCRdb reanalysed the multiplex PCR reads using MiXCR and keeps one entry per CDR3 protein. The sample consists of under 450,000 distinct CDR3 sequences, 15% to 19% of them appearing once. The study, taken as a whole, reports: Ophthalmopathy and stable hyperthyroidism were separated by a 13 V-J model. In blood, most of the thyroid clonotypes expanded above 0.001 were also present.

This clonotype was seen repeatedly, ten times or more. What it recognizes is unknown. The length of the CDR3 is 14 residues. The V gene's germline CDR1 is KGHSY and CDR2 FQNENV. Trimming shortened V by 1 base and J by 1 base, and 7 bases separated the two germline ends. The receptor's source is a woman younger than 35 with Graves' hyperthyroidism. The sequencing input was blood. This rearrangement joins TRBV16 to TRBJ1-1; tentative D call: TRBD1 (6 bases). The CDR3 is CASSQFRGNTEAFF. CDR3 nucleotide sequence: TGTGCCAGCAGCCAATTCAGGGGGAACACTGAAGCTTTCTTT.